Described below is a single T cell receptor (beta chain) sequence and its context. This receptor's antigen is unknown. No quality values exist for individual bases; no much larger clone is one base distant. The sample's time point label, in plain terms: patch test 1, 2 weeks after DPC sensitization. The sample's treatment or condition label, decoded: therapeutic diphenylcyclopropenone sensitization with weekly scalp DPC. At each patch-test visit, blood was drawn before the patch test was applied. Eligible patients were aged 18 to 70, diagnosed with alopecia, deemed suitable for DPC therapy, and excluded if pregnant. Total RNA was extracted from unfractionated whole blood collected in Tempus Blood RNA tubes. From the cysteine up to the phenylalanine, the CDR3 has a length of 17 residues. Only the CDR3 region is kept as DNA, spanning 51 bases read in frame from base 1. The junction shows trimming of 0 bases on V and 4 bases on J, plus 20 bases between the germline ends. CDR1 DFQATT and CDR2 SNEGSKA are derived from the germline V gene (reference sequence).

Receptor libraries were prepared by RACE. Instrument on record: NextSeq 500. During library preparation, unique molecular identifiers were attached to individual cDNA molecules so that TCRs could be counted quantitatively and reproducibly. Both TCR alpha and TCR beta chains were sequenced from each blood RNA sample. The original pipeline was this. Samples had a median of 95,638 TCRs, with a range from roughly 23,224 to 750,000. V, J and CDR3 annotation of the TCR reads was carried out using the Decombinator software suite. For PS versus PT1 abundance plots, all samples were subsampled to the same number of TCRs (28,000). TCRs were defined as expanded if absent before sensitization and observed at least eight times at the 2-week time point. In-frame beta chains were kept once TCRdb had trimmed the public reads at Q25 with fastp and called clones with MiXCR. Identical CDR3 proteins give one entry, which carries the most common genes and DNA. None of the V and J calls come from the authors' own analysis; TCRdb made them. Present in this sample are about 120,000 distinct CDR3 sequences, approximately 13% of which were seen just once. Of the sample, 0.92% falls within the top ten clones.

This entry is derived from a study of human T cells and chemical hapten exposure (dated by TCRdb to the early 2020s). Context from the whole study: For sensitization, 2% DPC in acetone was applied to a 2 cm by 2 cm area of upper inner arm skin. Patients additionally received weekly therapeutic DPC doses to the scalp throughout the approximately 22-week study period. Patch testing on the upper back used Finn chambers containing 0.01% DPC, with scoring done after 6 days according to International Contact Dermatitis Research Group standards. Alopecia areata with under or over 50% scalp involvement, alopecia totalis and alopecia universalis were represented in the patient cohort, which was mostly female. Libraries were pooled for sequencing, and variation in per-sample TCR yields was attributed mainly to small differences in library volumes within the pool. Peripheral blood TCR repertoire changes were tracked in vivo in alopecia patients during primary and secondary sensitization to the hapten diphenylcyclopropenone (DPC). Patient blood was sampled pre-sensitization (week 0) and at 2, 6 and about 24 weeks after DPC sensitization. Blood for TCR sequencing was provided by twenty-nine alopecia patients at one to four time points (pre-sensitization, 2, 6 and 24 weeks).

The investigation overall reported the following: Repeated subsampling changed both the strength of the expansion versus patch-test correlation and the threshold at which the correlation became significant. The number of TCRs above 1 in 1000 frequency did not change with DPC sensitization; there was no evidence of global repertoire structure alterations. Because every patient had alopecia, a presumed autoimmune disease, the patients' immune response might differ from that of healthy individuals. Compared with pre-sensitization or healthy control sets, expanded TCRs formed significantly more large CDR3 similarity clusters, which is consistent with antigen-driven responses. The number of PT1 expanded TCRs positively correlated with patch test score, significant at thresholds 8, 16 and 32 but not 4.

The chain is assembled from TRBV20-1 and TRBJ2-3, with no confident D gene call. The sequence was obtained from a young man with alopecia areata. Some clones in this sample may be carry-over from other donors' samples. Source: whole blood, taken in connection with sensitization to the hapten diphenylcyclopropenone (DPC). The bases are TGCAGTGCTAGAGATCTCAAGGTCCTCACCCCCCCAGATACGCAGTATTTT. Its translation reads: CSARDLKVLTPPDTQYF.